These 20 T cell receptor beta chains came from one sample sequenced in a study of blood T cell repertoires in COVID-19. The assay was immunoSEQ multiplex PCR, and TCRdb's table has in-frame clones only and misses some. The sample includes 120,000 to 150,000 clones, around 82% seen only once; the top ten take about 3.9%. Source material: peripheral blood. The receptor source for this set is a man aged 55 to 70 with acute or convalescent COVID-19.

The V gene is TRBV5-1, the J gene TRBJ2-4, with 8 bases identical to TRBD2. Germline CDR1 and CDR2: SGHRS and YFSETQ. The V segment lost 1 base and the J segment 6 bases; nucleotides outside the gene matches: 15. The CDR3 spans 18 residues. CDR3 sequence reads: CASSLTGGGGLAGNIQYF. In nucleotides, the CDR3 is TGCGCCAGCAGCTTGACCGGCGGGGGCGGGCTAGCGGGAAACATTCAGTACTTC.

This clone was detected only a few times. This chain uses TRBV2 with TRBJ1-6; perhaps TRBD1 as D (5 bases). The CDR3 spans 16 residues. Germline CDR1 is SNHLY and CDR2 is FYNNEI. Between the trimmed V and J ends, which lost 4 bases and 5 bases, there was a span of 15 bases. CDR3 residues: CASSARGSSDNSPLHF. DNA for the CDR3: TGTGCCAGCAGTGCACGGGGGTCATCGGATAATTCACCCCTCCACTTT.

The CDR3 spells CASSSSRLAGGDEQYF. The CDR3 DNA sequence: TGTGCCAGCAGTTCCTCCAGACTAGCGGGAGGCGACGAGCAGTACTTC. J is TRBJ2-7 and V is TRBV28, with TRBD2 matching over 13 bases. Trimming removed 4 bases from V and 5 bases from J; junction bases left unmatched: 8. The CDR3 length is 16 residues. Germline V gene data show CDR1 as MDHEN and CDR2 as SYDVKM.

The chain employs TRBV27 and TRBJ2-3; D is unclear. Germline V gene sequence: CDR1 MNHEY, CDR2 SMNVEV (reference sequence). This CDR3 region has 13 residues. The V gene lost 3 bases and the J gene lost 5 bases, with 9 bases spanning the gap. The CDR3 DNA reads TGTGCCAGCAGTTTTCAGGTTTTAGATACGCAGTATTTT. This gives the protein CASSFQVLDTQYF.

This clone was detected only once. The sample holds other DNA sequences that translate to the same CDR3. For the CDR3, the DNA is TGTGCCACCAGTGACCCGACAGGTGTAGAGACCCAGTACTTC. Protein: CATSDPTGVETQYF. The chain joins TRBV24-1 to TRBJ2-5; D possibly corresponds to TRBD1 (6 bases). The V and J ends lost 4 bases and 4 bases respectively, with 12 bases between them. Germline V CDR1 and CDR2: KGHDR, SFDVKD. The CDR3 has 14 amino acids.

This chain links TRBV27 with TRBJ1-6, with TRBD1 matching over 7 bases. Trimming removed 5 bases from V and 8 bases from J; junction bases left unmatched: 6. Germline V gene sequence: CDR1 MNHEY, CDR2 SMNVEV (reference sequence). The CDR3 has 14 amino acids. CDR3 sequence reads: CASSVGQSYSPLHF. CDR3 DNA sequence: TGTGCCAGCAGTGTGGGACAGAGCTATTCACCCCTCCACTTT.

The CDR3: CASSEGDRSYNEQFF. CDR3 DNA: TGTGCCAGCAGTGAAGGGGACAGGTCCTACAATGAGCAGTTCTTC. V usage is TRBV6-1 and J usage is TRBJ2-1; 8 bases map to TRBD1. The junction had 0 bases not matched to a gene; V was cut back by 1 base and J by 1 base. This CDR3 spans 15 amino acids. Germline CDR1 reads MNHNS; CDR2 reads SASEGT.

V gene TRBV6-2 or TRBV6-3 combines with J gene TRBJ2-7; D ambiguous. The length of the CDR3 is 12 residues. Looked up from germline, CDR1 is MNHEY and CDR2 is SVGEGT. V lost 5 bases and J 2 bases, leaving 7 bases between the germline ends. The DNA for the CDR3 is TGTGCCAGCAGTCCCTTCGCCTACGAGCAGTACTTC. Translated: CASSPFAYEQYF.

This chain uses TRBV5-1 with TRBJ2-1, with TRBD2 matching 9 bases. The CDR3 is 14 amino acids. Germline loops: CDR1 SGHRS, CDR2 YFSETQ. The ends lost 1 base at V and 6 bases at J; junction bases unmatched: 2. The CDR3 region has the DNA TGCGCCAGCAGCTTGACTAGCGGGTTCAATGAGCAGTTCTTC. Its translation: CASSLTSGFNEQFF.

V gene TRBV10-3 combines with J gene TRBJ2-7, with 8 bases fitting TRBD2. This CDR3 has 13 amino acids. The V and J ends lost 8 bases and 2 bases, in that order; junction bases with no gene match: 5. The germline V gene encodes CDR1 ENHRY and CDR2 SYGVKD. CDR3 coding DNA: TGTGCCATCCGCGGGAGGCTTACCTACGAGCAGTACTTC. Translating it yields CAIRGRLTYEQYF.

This clone appeared once. The chain combines TRBV19 with TRBJ2-4; 10 bases are shared with TRBD1. The V and J ends lost 5 bases and 5 bases, in that order; junction bases with no gene match: 3. The CDR3 extends over 14 amino acids. CDR1 and CDR2 from the germline V gene are LNHDA and SQIVND (reference sequence). CDR3: CASSGGTGENIQYF. CDR3 bases: TGTGCCAGTAGTGGGGGGACAGGGGAAAACATTCAGTACTTC.

The chain joins TRBV2 to TRBJ2-3; the D is unclear. CDR3 length equals 13 residues. V gave up 6 bases and J gave up 6 bases, with 13 bases separating them. The germline CDR1 and CDR2 sequences are SNHLY and FYNNEI. The DNA for the CDR3 is TGTGCCAGCAGGGCGCAGGCCGACGATACGCAGTATTTT. Residues: CASRAQADDTQYF.

This rearrangement joins TRBV6-2 or TRBV6-3 to TRBJ2-7; TRBD1 is a possible D gene (5 bases). With 4 bases removed from V and 3 bases from J, the gap between germline ends came to 7 bases. This CDR3 spans 12 amino acids. The germline V gene has CDR1 MNHEY and CDR2 SVGEGT. The CDR3 DNA follows: TGTGCCAGCAGTTTAGACAGCTACGAGCAGTACTTC. The encoded protein is CASSLDSYEQYF.

The genes are TRBV6-5 and TRBJ2-1; 13 bases line up with TRBD2. The CDR3 covers 14 residues. Trimming removed 6 bases from V and 8 bases from J; junction bases left unmatched: 4. Germline CDR1 reads MNHEY; CDR2 reads SVGAGI. This chain's CDR3 is CASRGLAGTDEQFF. The DNA of the CDR3 is TGTGCCAGCAGGGGACTAGCGGGGACGGATGAGCAGTTCTTC.

The chain couples TRBV27 to TRBJ2-2, with D uncertain. This CDR3 comprises 13 residues. CDR1 is MNHEY, CDR2 SMNVEV, per germline (reference sequence). Trimming shortened V by 3 bases and J by 6 bases, and 8 bases separated the two germline ends. DNA for the CDR3: TGTGCCAGCAGTTTTTCCCTCGCCGGGGAGCTGTTTTTT. This gives the protein CASSFSLAGELFF.

The chain couples TRBV7-9 to TRBJ1-1; 9 positions agree with TRBD1. The CDR3 extends over 15 amino acids. After removal of 3 bases from V and 3 bases from J, the junction contained 5 bases not matched to a gene. The germline V gene encodes CDR1 SEHNR and CDR2 FQNEAQ (reference sequence). CDR3 region: CASSFTGGGHTEAFF. The DNA for the CDR3 is TGTGCCAGCAGCTTTACAGGGGGCGGTCACACTGAAGCTTTCTTT. Full variable domain (missing parts from reference TRBV7-9 and TRBJ1-1): DTGVSQNPRHKITKRGQNVTFRCDPISEHNRLYWYRQTLGQGPEFLTYFQNEAQLEKSRLLSDRFSAERPKGSFSTLEIQRTEQGDSAMYLCASSFTGGGHTEAFFGQGTRLTVV.

This clone was counted only a few times. The genes are TRBV11-3 and TRBJ2-1; 8 bases align to TRBD2. V was pared by 1 base and J by 0 bases, with 5 bases of the junction left unmatched. Germline CDR1 is SGHNT and CDR2 is YENEEA. This CDR3 comprises 17 residues. The CDR3 DNA follows: TGTGCCAGCAGCTTAGGTACTAGCGGTGGCTCCTACAATGAGCAGTTCTTC. Its translation is CASSLGTSGGSYNEQFF.

The V gene is TRBV28, the J gene TRBJ1-3; D is undetermined. This CDR3 has 19 residues. From germline, CDR1 is MDHEN and CDR2 SYDVKM. The V and J ends lost 5 bases and 0 bases respectively, with 23 bases between them. CDR3 sequence (DNA): TGTGCCAGCAGTCCCCCCGCCGGGGTTACAGTGAGCTCTGGAAACACCATATATTTT. Amino acid sequence: CASSPPAGVTVSSGNTIYF.

J is TRBJ2-7 and V is TRBV6-5; 9 nucleotides match TRBD1. CDR3 length: 11 amino acids. Germline assignment: CDR1 MNHEY and CDR2 SVGAGI. The V segment lost 10 bases and the J segment 5 bases; nucleotides outside the gene matches: 3. In DNA form, the CDR3 reads TGTGCCACCGGACAGGGGAACGAGCAGTACTTC. This gives the protein CATGQGNEQYF.

The V call is TRBV1, the J call TRBJ2-7; TRBD2, the D gene given by the table, was not confirmed from the DNA. TRBV1 is classified as a pseudogene. The CDR3 has 14 residues. The CDR3 DNA reads as TGCACCAGCAGATCGAGGCCGGGCTCCTACGAGCAGTACTTC. Its translation: CTSRSRPGSYEQYF.